The clone carrying this T cell receptor beta chain was counted once. The antigen remains unidentified. The protocol was immunoSEQ multiplex PCR, while the TCRdb copy is restricted to in-frame clones and leaves out a portion. In the table there are about 160,000 clones, over 65% of which are singletons. This entry is derived from a study of cytotoxic CD8 clonotypes in ibrutinib-treated CLL. Study-level results: Once treatment began, public clonotypes, which were uncommon, contracted or stayed stable.

Germline assignment: CDR1 SQVTM and CDR2 ANQGSEA. Trimming left V 4 bases short and J 1 base short, with 17 bases between. The CDR3 has 15 residues. This sequence was found in a human donor with chronic lymphocytic leukemia. The sequencing here drew on PBMCs, taken after 12 months of ibrutinib treatment. V and J are TRBV29-1 and TRBJ2-7; weak D call: TRBD1 (6 bases). CDR3: CSVVDRSLASYEQYF. CDR3 DNA: TGCAGCGTTGTAGACAGGTCATTAGCTTCCTACGAGCAGTACTTC.